This passage covers 31 T cell receptor beta chains from one sample sequenced in a study of cytomegalovirus exposure and HLA in healthy donors. Repertoires were generated with immunoSEQ multiplex PCR, while TCRdb's copy carries only in-frame clones and drops some. In the table there are about 270,000 clones, approximately 86% of which are singletons. Material: PBMCs. These receptors were collected from a woman in her late teens or twenties in good health and CMV-seronegative.

This chain joins TRBV7-6 and TRBJ1-1; D gene uncertain. Germline loops: CDR1 SGHVS, CDR2 FNYEAQ. CDR3 length equals 13 residues. Deletions cut 1 base from V and 4 bases from J, with 7 bases between. The CDR3 sequence is CASSLDGITEAFF. In nucleotides, the CDR3 is TGTGCCAGCAGCTTAGACGGGATCACTGAAGCTTTCTTT.

As DNA, the CDR3 is TGTGCCAGCACCTGGACTAGCGGGGATACAGATACGCAGTATTTT. It specifies CASTWTSGDTDTQYF. J is TRBJ2-3 and V is TRBV18; 12 bases are shared with TRBD2. The germline V gene encodes CDR1 KGHSH and CDR2 LQKENI. The CDR3 contains 15 residues. With V trimmed by 8 bases and J by 3 bases, 6 bases remained unmatched.

This chain uses TRBV28 with TRBJ1-4; D perhaps matches TRBD1 (6 bases). The CDR3 has 12 residues. V lost 7 bases and J 8 bases, leaving 11 bases between the germline ends. CDR1 MDHEN and CDR2 SYDVKM come from the germline V gene. The CDR3, as DNA: TGTGCCAGCAACAGGGACGGAGAAAAACTGTTTTTT. This gives the protein CASNRDGEKLFF.

This chain joins TRBV5-6 and TRBJ1-4, with 7 positions matching TRBD1. Unmatched junction bases numbered 6, after V lost 4 bases and J lost 0 bases. Germline V gene data show CDR1 as SGHDT and CDR2 as YYEEEE. This CDR3 is built from 16 residues. CDR3 in DNA: TGTGCCAGCAGCGTAGACAGGGCTGCAACTAATGAAAAACTGTTTTTT. It is translated as CASSVDRAATNEKLFF. Complete variable domain (other parts from reference TRBV5-6 and TRBJ1-4): DAGVTQSPTHLIKTRGQQVTLRCSPKSGHDTVSWYQQALGQGPQFIFQYYEEEERQRGNFPDRFSGHQFPNYSSELNVNALLLGDSALYLCASSVDRAATNEKLFFGSGTQLSVL.

V and J are TRBV30 and TRBJ1-6; D call uncertain. The CDR3 length is 12 residues. V was cut by 1 base and J by 10 bases, with 8 bases left in between. From germline, CDR1 is GTSNPN and CDR2 SVGIG (reference sequence). In nucleotides, the CDR3 is TGTGCCTGGAGTGGAGCTGCCTCACCCCTCCACTTT. This encodes CAWSGAASPLHF.

The chain has TRBV7-8 and TRBJ2-7, with a weak D call TRBD1 (5 bases). V dropped 1 base and J dropped 7 bases, with 14 bases sitting between them. The CDR3 runs to 14 residues. The V gene's germline CDR1 is SGHVS and CDR2 FQNEAQ. The CDR3: CASSLGDSLREQYF. The CDR3 region has the DNA TGTGCCAGCAGCTTAGGAGACAGTTTGAGGGAGCAGTACTTC.

The V gene is TRBV10-3, the J gene TRBJ2-3; the D gene is possibly TRBD1 (6 bases). From germline, CDR1 is ENHRY and CDR2 SYGVKD. Trimming cost V 8 bases and J 2 bases, with 11 bases left between them. The CDR3 consists of 13 residues. This chain's CDR3 is CAILRQATDTQYF. The DNA of the CDR3 is TGTGCCATCCTAAGACAGGCCACAGATACGCAGTATTTT.

V gene TRBV6-6 combines with J gene TRBJ1-4; D is uncertain. The ends were cut back, 6 bases at V and 7 bases at J, with 18 bases in the middle. Germline CDR1 MNHNY, CDR2 SVGAGI (reference sequence). The CDR3 runs to 15 residues. CDR3 in DNA: TGTGCCAGCAGACCCTCGACCTTAGGAGGTGAAAAACTGTTTTTT. It is translated as CASRPSTLGGEKLFF.

The chain combines TRBV6-5 with TRBJ1-1; D is possibly TRBD1 (6 bases). Germline V gene lookup returns CDR1 MNHEY and CDR2 SVGAGI. V was shortened by 4 bases and J by 0 bases, with 15 bases between the two germline ends. The length of the CDR3 is 16 residues. The CDR3 sequence is CASSWDYREMNTEAFF. The DNA for the CDR3 is TGTGCCAGCAGTTGGGATTACAGGGAGATGAACACTGAAGCTTTCTTT.

The V call is TRBV27, the J call TRBJ1-4; D call uncertain. V was trimmed by 4 bases and J by 3 bases, leaving 6 bases between them. The CDR3 has 13 amino acids. Germline CDR1 is MNHEY and CDR2 is SMNVEV (reference sequence). The CDR3 sequence: CASSSPPNEKLFF. CDR3 sequence (DNA): TGTGCCAGCAGTTCTCCCCCTAATGAAAAACTGTTTTTT.

The chain is built from TRBV5-1 and TRBJ2-5; TRBD1 is a possible D gene (6 bases). The germline gives CDR1 SGHRS, CDR2 YFSETQ. V lost 0 bases, J lost 4 bases, and 13 bases lay in between. This CDR3 has 15 residues. The chain's CDR3 is CASSLAEGRGETQYF. CDR3 DNA: TGCGCCAGCAGCTTGGCCGAGGGCAGGGGAGAGACCCAGTACTTC.

The V and J genes are TRBV14 and TRBJ1-2; 7 nucleotides match TRBD1. Unmatched junction bases numbered 12, after V lost 2 bases and J lost 3 bases. The CDR3 is made up of 17 amino acids. From germline, CDR1 is SGHDN and CDR2 FVKESK. This CDR3 reads CASSQTRGEGAHYGYTF. The DNA of the CDR3 is TGTGCCAGCAGCCAAACCCGGGGAGAGGGGGCCCACTATGGCTACACCTTC.

The chain has TRBV19 and TRBJ1-5; TRBD1 agrees at 8 bases. Germline trimming cut 8 bases from V and 5 bases from J; bases unmatched to any gene: 8. The CDR3 sequence is 14 residues long. Germline loops: CDR1 LNHDA, CDR2 SQIVND (reference sequence). The CDR3 DNA reads as TGTGCCAGTCGACCGGGACAGGCCTATCAGCCCCAGCATTTT. This codes for CASRPGQAYQPQHF.

V and J are TRBV11-1 and TRBJ2-1, with D possibly matching TRBD2 (6 bases). Trimming shortened V by 5 bases and J by 9 bases, and 17 bases separated the two germline ends. Germline lookup yields CDR1 SGHAT and CDR2 FQDESV (reference sequence). This CDR3 has 14 amino acids. The CDR3 loop reads CASSGGYSGTEQFF. CDR3 DNA: TGTGCCAGCAGCGGGGGGTATTCAGGGACTGAGCAGTTCTTC.

The chain employs TRBV29-1 and TRBJ2-7; TRBD2 might be the D (6 bases). Trimming cost V 4 bases and J 8 bases, with 18 bases left between them. The CDR3 spans 13 residues. The germline gives CDR1 SQVTM, CDR2 ANQGSEA. CDR3 nucleotides: TGCAGCGTTGTGTACGGACTAAACCCACAGCAGTACTTC. It encodes CSVVYGLNPQQYF.

The V and J genes are TRBV4-1 and TRBJ2-1, with 7 nucleotides matching TRBD2. The CDR3 length is 15 residues. Germline-derived CDR1 and CDR2 are MGHRA and YSYEKL. With V trimmed by 0 bases and J by 8 bases, 7 bases remained unmatched. In DNA, the CDR3 is TGCGCCAGCAGCCAAGATGAGATAGCGGGCGATGAGCAGTTCTTC. Amino acids: CASSQDEIAGDEQFF.

Only a few counts were recorded for this clone. CDR3 region: CASSLGQEYSPLHF. DNA of the CDR3: TGTGCCAGCAGTTTGGGACAGGAGTACTCACCCCTCCACTTT. V usage is TRBV27 and J usage is TRBJ1-6, with 8 positions matching TRBD1. CDR1 is MNHEY, CDR2 SMNVEV, per germline (reference sequence). This CDR3 is built from 14 residues. Unmatched junction bases numbered 5, after V lost 3 bases and J lost 10 bases.

V and J are TRBV6-6 and TRBJ1-2; unclear D gene. Germline-derived CDR1 and CDR2 are MNHNY and SVGAGI (reference sequence). The CDR3 extends over 12 amino acids. Trimming shortened V by 3 bases and J by 3 bases, and 5 bases separated the two germline ends. The CDR3: CASSYPDYGYTF. CDR3 bases: TGTGCCAGCAGTTATCCGGACTATGGCTACACCTTC.

The gene calls are TRBV7-9 and TRBJ2-7; D is unresolved. The CDR3 runs to 12 residues. The ends were cut back, 5 bases at V and 7 bases at J, with 12 bases in the middle. Germline V gives CDR1 SEHNR, CDR2 FQNEAQ (reference sequence). This chain's CDR3 is CASSLSLQEQYF. CDR3 nucleotides: TGTGCCAGCAGCCTTTCCCTACAGGAGCAGTACTTC. Full variable domain (rest looked up from reference TRBV7-9 and TRBJ2-7): DTGVSQNPRHKITKRGQNVTFRCDPISEHNRLYWYRQTLGQGPEFLTYFQNEAQLEKSRLLSDRFSAERPKGSFSTLEIQRTEQGDSAMYLCASSLSLQEQYFGPGTRLTVT.

The V gene is TRBV19, the J gene TRBJ2-3, with 8 bases that match TRBD2. The CDR3 length is 15 residues. From germline, CDR1 is LNHDA and CDR2 SQIVND (reference sequence). V shed 6 bases, J shed 0 bases, and the junction held 5 bases outside the gene matches. The CDR3 is CASSPLAASTDTQYF. CDR3 bases: TGTGCCAGTAGCCCACTAGCGGCTAGCACAGATACGCAGTATTTT.

The chain is built from TRBV19 and TRBJ2-1, with TRBD2 identical over 11 bases. The CDR3 covers 16 residues. CDR1 is LNHDA and CDR2 is SQIVND in the germline V gene (reference sequence). After removal of 3 bases from V and 9 bases from J, the junction contained 10 bases not matched to a gene. The CDR3 DNA reads as TGTGCCAGTAGTATCTTCCTAGCGGGAGGTGTCATTGAGCAGTTCTTC. This translates into CASSIFLAGGVIEQFF.

The CDR3 DNA reads as TGTGCCAGCAGGGGAGCTGACTATGGCTACACCTTC. It codes for CASRGADYGYTF. The gene calls are TRBV6-6 and TRBJ1-2, with unresolved D. The germline V gene encodes CDR1 MNHNY and CDR2 SVGAGI (reference sequence). The CDR3 sequence is 12 residues long. Between the trimmed V and J ends, which lost 6 bases and 3 bases, there was a span of 8 bases.

V gene TRBV2 combines with J gene TRBJ1-5; D not certain. The V gene lost 4 bases and the J gene lost 4 bases, with 11 bases spanning the gap. Looked up from germline, CDR1 is SNHLY and CDR2 is FYNNEI. The CDR3 is 14 residues long. The CDR3 DNA reads as TGTGCCAGCAGTGGGCTTGGGGAGAATCAGCCCCAGCATTTT. Protein sequence: CASSGLGENQPQHF.

The genes are TRBV4-3 and TRBJ1-3; D may be TRBD1 (6 bases). The germline CDR1 and CDR2 sequences are LGHNA and YSLEER. CDR3 length: 18 residues. The germline V and J ends were trimmed by 4 bases and 0 bases, with 19 bases remaining between them. In DNA form, the CDR3 reads TGCGCCAGCAGCCCCCATCTAACAGGGATGAGCTCTGGAAACACCATATATTTT. It is translated as CASSPHLTGMSSGNTIYF.

This clone has only one observation. This chain links TRBV2 with TRBJ2-2, with D possibly being TRBD1 (6 bases). The length of the CDR3 is 11 residues. Germline values: CDR1 SNHLY, CDR2 FYNNEI. The V end was cut by 8 bases, the J end by 6 bases, with 7 bases between. Written as DNA, the CDR3 is TGTGCCAGCTCAGGGGCCGGGGAGCTGTTTTTT. Protein: CASSGAGELFF.

V is TRBV27 and J is TRBJ2-3; tentatively, D is TRBD2 (5 bases). The CDR3 is 13 amino acids. Trimming shortened V by 5 bases and J by 4 bases, and 10 bases separated the two germline ends. Germline lookup yields CDR1 MNHEY and CDR2 SMNVEV (reference sequence). CDR3 region: CASSAGNSDTQYF. CDR3 nucleotide sequence: TGTGCCAGCAGTGCCGGGAATTCAGATACGCAGTATTTT.

The CDR3 is CASSEVRDRVRIGNQPQHF. The DNA of the CDR3 is TGTGCCAGCAGTGAAGTCCGGGACAGGGTGAGAATAGGCAATCAGCCCCAGCATTTT. The V call is TRBV2, the J call TRBJ1-5; 9 bases are shared with TRBD1. CDR3 length equals 19 residues. Germline loops: CDR1 SNHLY, CDR2 FYNNEI. Trimming cost V 1 base and J 2 bases; bases outside gene matches: 12.

This sequence joins TRBV25-1 and TRBJ2-3; 9 positions match TRBD2. Germline CDR1 is MGHDK and CDR2 is SYGVNS. The CDR3 contains 14 residues. V trimming: 6 bases; J trimming: 2 bases; junction bases outside the gene matches: 3. The CDR3 protein is CASSQREVTDTQYF. The DNA for the CDR3 is TGTGCCAGCAGCCAGCGGGAGGTCACAGATACGCAGTATTTT.

J is TRBJ2-5 and V is TRBV10-3; the match to TRBD2 covers 16 bases. This CDR3 spans 16 amino acids. CDR1 ENHRY and CDR2 SYGVKD come from the germline V gene. J was trimmed by 5 bases and V by 10 bases; bases with no gene match: 10. CDR3: CATTRGTSGGEETQYF. The CDR3 DNA reads TGTGCCACCACCCGCGGGACTAGCGGGGGGGAGGAGACCCAGTACTTC.

The chain combines TRBV28 with TRBJ2-3; TRBD2 agrees at 7 bases. The junction had 16 bases not matched to a gene; V was cut back by 6 bases and J by 4 bases. The CDR3 contains 17 residues. Germline V gene sequence: CDR1 MDHEN, CDR2 SYDVKM. DNA of the CDR3: TGTGCCAGCAGCTCCTTGACCCGAGGGAGGGCAGCAGATACGCAGTATTTT. This translates into CASSSLTRGRAADTQYF.

V and J are TRBV28 and TRBJ1-2; D unresolved. The CDR3 runs to 14 residues. Germline lookup yields CDR1 MDHEN and CDR2 SYDVKM. V was pared by 3 bases and J by 4 bases, with 12 bases between. CDR3 sequence (DNA): TGTGCCAGCAGTTTGGCTAGGGAGCCCTATGGCTACACCTTC. Its translation is CASSLAREPYGYTF.